The entry below gives a single T cell receptor beta chain sequence along with its context. Its antigen is not identified. The data were obtained in a study of Ad26.COV2.S vaccination and SARS-CoV-2 variants. Overall study context: Donor got 5x10^10 or 1x10^11 viral particles of Ad26.COV2.S. Whole-study results and caveats: Vaccinated individuals (as opposed to placebo recipients) had higher spike-specific TCR breadth. Non-spike TCR breadth did not differ much between vaccine and placebo recipients.

The length of the CDR3 is 11 residues. Germline CDR1 SQVTM, CDR2 ANQGSEA. The ends were cut back, 7 bases at V and 8 bases at J, with 14 bases in the middle. As to treatment: about 20 received Ad26.COV2.S at low or high dose, single or two shots; 5 received placebo; per-sample allocation not given. Day 63 following the first vaccine or placebo injection was when the samples were taken. Using immunoSEQ multiplex PCR, the repertoire was profiled, and TCRdb retains in-frame clones only, with some absent. The profile shows about 400,000 clones, 85% to 90% of them singletons. The specimen comprised peripheral blood, sampled in a trial of Ad26.COV2.S vaccine versus placebo. The rearrangement uses TRBV29-1 and TRBJ1-2, with unresolved D. The clonotype was recovered from a person aged 18-65 years who received the Ad26.COV2.S COVID-19 vaccine or a placebo. In DNA form, the CDR3 reads TGCAGCGGGGGAGTGGTAGACGGCTACACCTTC. This codes for CSGGVVDGYTF.